The present T cell receptor (beta chain) was sequenced within a study of T cells in localized non-small cell lung cancer. Assay used: immunoSEQ multiplex PCR; TCRdb lists only in-frame clones, some missing. This table holds a few thousand clones, around 20% found once. General study findings and limits: Clonality of T cells reached its maximum in uninvolved adjacent lung, surpassing tumor. Longer overall survival was linked to higher blood T cell density. Appearing in adjacent lung were a median roughly 60 of the top 100 tumor clones.

Only a few counts were recorded for this clone. Its specificity is not known. The CDR3 extends over 16 amino acids. Trimming pared 0 bases from V and 5 bases from J, leaving 15 bases between. In germline, CDR1 is MNHGY, CDR2 SAAAGT. This specimen was lung tumor tissue, taken before any cancer treatment. The V call is TRBV6-8, the J call TRBJ2-3; D unclear. The sequence was collected from a man aged 35-69 years with stage II lung adenocarcinoma. The CDR3 DNA reads TGTGCCAGCAGTTACTCGGGCCCGCAAGTTTTAGATACGCAGTATTTT. It translates to CASSYSGPQVLDTQYF.